This T cell receptor beta chain was documented in a study of T-cell reconstitution after alpha-beta-depleted transplantation in children. This clonotype was counted a few times. The library targeted TCRbeta and was prepared with unique molecular identifiers. In TCRdb, the PCR reads were re-called with MiXCR into one record per CDR3 protein. The table shows fewer than 250,000 distinct CDR3 sequences, with over 15% occurring only once. The CDR3 runs to 15 residues. Trimming cost V 6 bases and J 6 bases, with 17 bases left between them. The sequence derives from a male patient aged 2 to 10 who had a stem cell transplant for acute lymphoblastic leukemia, so the T cells may come from the graft donor. Sequencing used PBMCs, mostly from graft donor cells, obtained 360 days after TCRalphabeta/CD19-depleted stem cell transplant. This rearrangement joins TRBV12-3 or TRBV12-4 to TRBJ2-2; possibly TRBD2 for D (6 bases). The CDR3 loop is CASRPGAGGAGELFF. The CDR3, as DNA: TGTGCCAGCAGACCCGGGGCAGGCGGGGCCGGGGAGCTGTTTTTT.